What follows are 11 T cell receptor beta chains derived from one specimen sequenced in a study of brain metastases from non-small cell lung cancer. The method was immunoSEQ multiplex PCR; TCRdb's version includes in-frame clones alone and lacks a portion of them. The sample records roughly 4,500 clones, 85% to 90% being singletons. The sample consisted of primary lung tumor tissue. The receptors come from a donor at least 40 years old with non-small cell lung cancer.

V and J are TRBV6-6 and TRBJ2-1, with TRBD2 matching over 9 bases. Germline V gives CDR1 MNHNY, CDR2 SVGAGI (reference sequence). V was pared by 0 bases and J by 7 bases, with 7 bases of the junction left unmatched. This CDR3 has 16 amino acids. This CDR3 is CASSYSKAGGLNEQFF. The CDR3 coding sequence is TGTGCCAGCAGTTACTCGAAGGCGGGAGGGCTGAATGAGCAGTTCTTC.

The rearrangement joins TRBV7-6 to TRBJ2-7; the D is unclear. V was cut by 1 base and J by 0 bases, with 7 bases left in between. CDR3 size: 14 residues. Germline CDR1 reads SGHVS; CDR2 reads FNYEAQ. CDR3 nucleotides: TGTGCCAGCAGCTTAGATGCACGCTCCTACGAGCAGTACTTC. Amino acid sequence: CASSLDARSYEQYF.

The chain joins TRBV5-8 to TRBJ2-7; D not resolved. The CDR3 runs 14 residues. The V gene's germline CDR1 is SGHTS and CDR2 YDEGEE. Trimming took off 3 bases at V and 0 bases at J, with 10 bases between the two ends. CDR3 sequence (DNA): TGTGCCAGCAGCTGGTCCAGTAGCTCCTACGAGCAGTACTTC. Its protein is CASSWSSSSYEQYF.

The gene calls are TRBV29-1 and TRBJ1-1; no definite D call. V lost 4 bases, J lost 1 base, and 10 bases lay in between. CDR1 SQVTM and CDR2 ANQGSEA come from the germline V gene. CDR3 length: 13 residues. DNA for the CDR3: TGCAGCGTTGCTCGTCAGAAGAACACTGAAGCTTTCTTT. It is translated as CSVARQKNTEAFF.

CDR3: CASSQTQGATNEKLFF. The CDR3 nucleotides read TGTGCCAGCAGCCAAACACAGGGCGCAACTAATGAAAAACTGTTTTTT. The V and J genes are TRBV4-2 and TRBJ1-4; maybe TRBD1 (6 bases). Trimming left V 2 bases short and J 0 bases short, with 10 bases between. Germline V CDR1 and CDR2: LGHNA, YNFKEQ. CDR3 length equals 16 residues.

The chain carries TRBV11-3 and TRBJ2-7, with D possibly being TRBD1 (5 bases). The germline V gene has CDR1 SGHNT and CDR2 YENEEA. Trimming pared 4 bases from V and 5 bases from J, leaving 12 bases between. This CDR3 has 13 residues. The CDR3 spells CASSSQGFDEQYF. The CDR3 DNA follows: TGTGCCAGCAGCTCTCAGGGTTTCGACGAGCAGTACTTC.

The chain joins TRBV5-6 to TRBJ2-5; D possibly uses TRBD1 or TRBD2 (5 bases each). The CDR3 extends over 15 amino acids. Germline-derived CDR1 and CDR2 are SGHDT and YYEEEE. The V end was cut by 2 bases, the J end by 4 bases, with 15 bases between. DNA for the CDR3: TGTGCCAGCAGCTTTAAGGGACCACATATAGAGACCCAGTACTTC. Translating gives CASSFKGPHIETQYF. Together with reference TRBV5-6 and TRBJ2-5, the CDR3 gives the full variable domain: DAGVTQSPTHLIKTRGQQVTLRCSPKSGHDTVSWYQQALGQGPQFIFQYYEEEERQRGNFPDRFSGHQFPNYSSELNVNALLLGDSALYLCASSFKGPHIETQYFGPGTRLLVL.

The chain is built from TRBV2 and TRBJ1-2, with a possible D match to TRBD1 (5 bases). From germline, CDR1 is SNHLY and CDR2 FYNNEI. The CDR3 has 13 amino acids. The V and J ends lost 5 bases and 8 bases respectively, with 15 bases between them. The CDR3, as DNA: TGTGCCAGCAGTCGAGACAGTCAAGGGGGCTACACCTTC. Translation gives CASSRDSQGGYTF. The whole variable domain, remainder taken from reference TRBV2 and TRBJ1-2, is EPEVTQTPSHQVTQMGQEVILRCVPISNHLYFYWYRQILGQKVEFLVSFYNNEISEKSEIFDDQFSVERPDGSNFTLKIRSTKLEDSAMYFCASSRDSQGGYTFGSGTRLTVV.

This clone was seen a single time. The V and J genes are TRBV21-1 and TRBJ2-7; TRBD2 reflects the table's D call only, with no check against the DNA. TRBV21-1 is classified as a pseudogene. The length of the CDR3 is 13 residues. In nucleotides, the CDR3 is TGTGCCAACCTGGCGGGACGTCCCTACGAGCAGTACTTC. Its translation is CANLAGRPYEQYF.

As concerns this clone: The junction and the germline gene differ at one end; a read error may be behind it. The CDR3 DNA sequence: TGTGCCAGCACTGAACCCCCAGGGCACTCCTACAATGAGCAGTTCTTC. It encodes CASTEPPGHSYNEQFF. V gene TRBV2 combines with J gene TRBJ2-1; possible D gene TRBD1, 5 bases. Germline V lookup: CDR1 SNHLY, CDR2 FYNNEI. This CDR3 comprises 16 residues.

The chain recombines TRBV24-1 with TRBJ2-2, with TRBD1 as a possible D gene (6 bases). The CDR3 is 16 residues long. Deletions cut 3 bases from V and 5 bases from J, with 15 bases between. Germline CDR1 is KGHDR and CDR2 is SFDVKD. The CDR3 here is CATSDATGLGTGELFF. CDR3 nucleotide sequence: TGTGCCACCAGTGATGCCACAGGGCTGGGGACCGGGGAGCTGTTTTTT.